A selection of T cell receptor beta chains follows, all from one sample in a study of identifying expanded T cells in peripheral blood. The repertoire was sequenced with immunoSEQ multiplex PCR; TCRdb's copy has only in-frame clones and lacks some. This table holds around 100,000 clones, 80% to 90% found once. Sequencing input: blood. All receptors derive from a person aged 18-69 years in good health. CDR3s include the opening cysteine and the closing phenylalanine or tryptophan. Each record gives: V gene, J gene, D gene, clone size, CDR3 protein, CDR3 DNA. A D gene is named only where the DNA matches it firmly. For some rows the clone size is stated as once, few or many, or as a class when expanded; others skip it.

TRBV7-2	TRBJ2-7	-	-	CASSYSGTSEYEQYF	TGTGCCAGCAGCTACTCCGGGACCTCGGAGTACGAGCAGTACTTC
TRBV6-6	TRBJ1-1	-	-	CASSFPGMNTEAFF	TGTGCCAGCAGTTTTCCGGGGATGAACACTGAAGCTTTCTTT
TRBV5-1	TRBJ2-1	-	-	CASSLAGNEQFF	TGCGCCAGCAGCTTGGCCGGAAATGAGCAGTTCTTC
TRBV14	TRBJ2-7	TRBD1	-	CASSRTGPTYEQYF	TGTGCCAGCAGCCGGACAGGACCCACCTACGAGCAGTACTTC
TRBV5-4	TRBJ2-5	-	-	CASSPNSDGPNQYF	TGTGCCAGCAGCCCCAATTCGGACGGACCGAACCAGTACTTC
TRBV6-6	TRBJ1-2	-	once	CASILNRADYGYTF	TGTGCCAGCATCCTTAACAGGGCTGACTATGGCTACACCTTC
TRBV27	TRBJ1-4	TRBD1	once	CASRRDRDEKLFF	TGTGCCAGTCGAAGGGACAGAGACGAAAAACTGTTTTTT
TRBV7-8	TRBJ1-5	-	few	CASSLERSRSNQPQHF	TGTGCCAGCAGCTTAGAGAGGTCAAGAAGCAATCAGCCCCAGCATTTT
TRBV2	TRBJ2-1	-	few	CASTYTSEQFF	TGTGCCAGCACCTATACTAGCGAGCAGTTCTTC
TRBV7-8	TRBJ2-4	TRBD1	-	CASSSSGQGVIQYF	TGTGCCAGCAGCTCAAGTGGACAGGGGGTCATTCAGTACTTC
TRBV21-1	TRBJ2-7	-	-	CASSKGNGASSYEQYF	TGTGCCAGCAGCAAAGGAAACGGGGCCAGCTCCTACGAGCAGTACTTC
TRBV7-9	TRBJ1-1	TRBD1	few	CASSDDRVISGTEAFF	TGTGCCAGCAGCGACGACAGGGTTATCTCTGGGACTGAAGCTTTCTTT
TRBV10-3	TRBJ2-7	-	-	CAISAGEASYEQYF	TGTGCCATCAGTGCGGGGGAAGCGTCCTACGAGCAGTACTTC
TRBV29-1	TRBJ2-3	TRBD1	-	CSAGPGTGTDTQYF	TGCAGCGCCGGTCCCGGGACAGGGACAGATACGCAGTATTTT
TRBV6-5	TRBJ1-1	-	-	CASSYGGENTEAFF	TGTGCCAGCAGTTACGGGGGCGAGAACACTGAAGCTTTCTTT
TRBV29-1	TRBJ1-1	-	-	CSATTVNTEAFF	TGCAGCGCCACGACAGTTAACACTGAAGCTTTCTTT
TRBV5-1	TRBJ2-3	-	-	CASSLPGGTADTQYF	TGCGCCAGCAGCTTGCCGGGGGGCACAGCAGATACGCAGTATTTT
TRBV2	TRBJ2-7	-	-	CASSRTAVREQYF	TGTGCCAGCAGCCGGACGGCCGTACGTGAGCAGTACTTC
TRBV11-2	TRBJ1-1	-	-	CASSLDRGSYSAAFF	TGTGCCAGCAGCTTAGATCGGGGGAGTTATTCGGCAGCTTTCTTT
TRBV27	TRBJ1-2	-	once	CASSYEPWGLYGYTF	TGTGCCAGCAGTTACGAACCCTGGGGACTATATGGCTACACCTTC
TRBV10-3	TRBJ2-2	-	-	CAASPTGTSRTGELFF	TGTGCCGCATCCCCCACAGGGACAAGTCGGACCGGGGAGCTGTTTTTT
TRBV28	TRBJ1-1	-	-	CASSPGGRRNTEAFF	TGTGCCAGCAGCCCAGGAGGGCGGAGGAACACTGAAGCTTTCTTT
TRBV18	TRBJ2-3	TRBD2	once	CASSPLSSGGPRDTQYF	TGTGCCAGCTCACCACTCTCGAGCGGGGGACCTAGGGATACGCAGTATTTT
TRBV28	TRBJ2-3	-	-	CASSRQAGDTQYF	TGTGCCAGCAGCCGACAGGCCGGGGATACGCAGTATTTT
TRBV30	TRBJ1-1	-	-	CAWSAGHPNTEAFF	TGTGCCTGGAGCGCGGGACACCCGAACACTGAAGCTTTCTTT
TRBV30	TRBJ1-5	-	few	CAWSVSPNQPQHF	TGTGCCTGGAGTGTATCCCCCAATCAGCCCCAGCATTTT
TRBV6-6	TRBJ2-3	TRBD2	-	CASSYSSGGAIDTQYF	TGTGCCAGCAGTTACTCGAGCGGGGGGGCCATAGATACGCAGTATTTT
TRBV5-3	TRBJ2-2	TRBD1	-	CAISGTGPGELFF	TGTGCCATCTCCGGGACAGGGCCCGGGGAGCTGTTTTTT
TRBV7-6	TRBJ2-1	-	-	CASSDSSEGYNEQFF	TGTGCCAGCAGCGATTCCAGCGAGGGTTACAATGAGCAGTTCTTC
TRBV23-1	TRBJ1-4	TRBD1	-	CASSQSNRGREKLFF	TGCGCCAGCAGTCAATCGAACAGGGGACGGGAAAAACTGTTTTTT
TRBV6-5	TRBJ1-2	TRBD1	-	CASRDRDDYGYTF	TGTGCCAGCAGGGACAGGGATGACTATGGCTACACCTTC
TRBV19	TRBJ1-5	-	-	CASSIRANQPQHF	TGTGCCAGTAGTATAAGGGCTAATCAGCCCCAGCATTTT
TRBV7-8	TRBJ1-5	-	-	CASSLALGVSNQPQHF	TGTGCCAGCAGCTTAGCGTTGGGGGTGAGCAATCAGCCCCAGCATTTT
TRBV4-3	TRBJ1-1	-	-	CASSQGGRTLNTEAFF	TGCGCCAGCAGCCAAGGGGGGCGGACACTGAACACTGAAGCTTTCTTT
TRBV21-1	TRBJ1-2	-	-	CASSKDPGQGGGYTF	TGTGCCAGCAGCAAAGACCCGGGACAGGGAGGTGGCTACACCTTC
TRBV2	TRBJ2-7	-	few	CASNGLSRQYF	TGTGCCAGCAATGGTCTCAGTCGGCAGTACTTC
TRBV18	TRBJ2-3	-	-	CASSNPRSWGTDTQYF	TGTGCCAGCTCAAACCCCCGCTCCTGGGGAACAGATACGCAGTATTTT